This T cell receptor (beta chain) was recovered during a study of blood T cells in healthy people across ages (dated by TCRdb to about 2015). Notes on the research overall: In model experiments, template switching captured roughly one uniquely barcoded TCR beta cDNA molecule for every two T cells. Using deep sequencing normalized with unique cDNA molecular identifiers, the study measured how TCR beta repertoire diversity changes with age. The donors were split into four age groups: young (average 16 years), middle-aged (over 35), aged (approximately 59) and long-lived (over 75). To avoid experimental bias, donors of different ages were randomly spread across the sequencing lanes. For two donors (one aged 18 to 30 and one aged 80 or older), the study analyzed two additional independent replicas of 1 million unique cDNA reads from the same blood draw.

The library was produced with 5' RACE. TCRdb shows the sequencer as Illumina HiSeq 2500. A second PCR of about 6 to 11 cycles was run with a J-beta primer mix and a sample-barcoded 5' primer. A unique molecular identifier was introduced onto each TCR beta cDNA molecule by a template-switch 5' adaptor carrying 12 random nucleotides. At least 2.5 million CDR3-containing paired-end reads were obtained from each sample. All of the RNA was converted into first-strand cDNA using the Mint cDNA synthesis kit, with a TRBC-specific oligonucleotide serving as the primer. Following uracil-DNA glycosylase treatment, all cDNA underwent a first 18-cycle PCR with the universal primers M1SS and BC2_uni_R. The paper's processing steps were these. For normalization, 1 million high-quality reads, each with a distinct molecular identifier, were randomly selected from each sample. Instead of being binned into consensus sequences, reads with shared molecular identifiers were discarded. MiTCR, run with a Q25 quality threshold and the strictest error-elimination algorithm, handled CDR3 identification, clonotype clustering and error correction. A nonparametric unseen species model with Euler transformation was used to estimate a lower bound on total TCR beta diversity. TCRdb's own reprocessing of the public reads used fastp at Q25 and MiXCR and kept productive beta chains. All rows with the same CDR3 protein become a single entry with the most common DNA and genes. It is TCRdb's table, rather than the study itself, that gives the V and J calls and clone size. Here the sample has about 680,000 distinct CDR3 sequences; 49% occur a single time. Roughly 30% of the sample is in the top ten clones.

This clonotype has just a few counts. Its antigen has not been determined. Nothing much larger sits one base from this clone, and base qualities are not available. Counted from cysteine to phenylalanine, this CDR3 has 15 amino acids. Just CDR3 DNA is preserved here, 45 bases in frame from base 1. CDR1 is given as MGHRA and CDR2 as YSYEKL, both from the germline V gene. V and J lose 3 bases and 3 bases, and a span of 15 bases separates them. Donors were a few dozen systemically healthy Caucasian individuals from Russia aged roughly 6 to 90 years. Each donor gave 8 to 10 milliliters of peripheral blood, collected into EDTA-treated Vacutainer tubes. Ficoll-Paque density-gradient centrifugation was used to isolate PBMCs, with at least 7 million per sample. Trizol reagent was used to extract total RNA from PBMCs, with at least 5 micrograms per sample. The percentages of naive CD45RAhigh/CD27high T cells were determined by flow cytometry on a PBMC aliquot from every donor.

Results the study describes overall, beyond this receptor: Estimates of total diversity based on one million sequenced T cells were regarded as lower bounds and as underestimates. Bulk unsorted PBMC profiling prevented conclusive comparison of naive and antigen-experienced compartments. Compared with the aged group, the long-lived group had more naive CD4+ T cells, fewer expanded clones and increased TCR diversity, a pattern suggesting age selection. Observed TCR beta diversity per million T cells fell roughly linearly with age, and a significant reduction was already apparent by age around 44. Because donor CMV infection status was unknown, age-related changes in expanded clonotypes were potentially confounded. Observed TCR beta diversity correlated strongly with the percentage of naive T cells measured by flow cytometry.

Sequencing input: blood. The sequence was collected from a woman aged 55-70 years in good health. The chain uses TRBV4-1 and TRBJ2-7; possibly the D gene is TRBD1, per 5 matching bases. The CDR3 reads CASSHLGRADYEQYF. The nucleotides are TGCGCCAGCAGCCACCTCGGCAGGGCTGACTACGAGCAGTACTTC.